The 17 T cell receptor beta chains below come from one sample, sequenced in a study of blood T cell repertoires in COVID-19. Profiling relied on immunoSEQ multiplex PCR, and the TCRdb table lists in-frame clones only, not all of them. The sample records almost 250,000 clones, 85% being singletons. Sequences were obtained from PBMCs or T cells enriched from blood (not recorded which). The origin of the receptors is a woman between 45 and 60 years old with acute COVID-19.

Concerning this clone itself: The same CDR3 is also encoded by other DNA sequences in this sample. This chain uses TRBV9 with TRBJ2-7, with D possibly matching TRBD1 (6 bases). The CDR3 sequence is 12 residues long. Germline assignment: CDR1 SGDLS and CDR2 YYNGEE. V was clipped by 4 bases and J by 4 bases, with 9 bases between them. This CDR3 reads CASSQDSYEQYF. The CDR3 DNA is TGTGCCAGCAGCCAGGACAGTTACGAGCAGTACTTC.

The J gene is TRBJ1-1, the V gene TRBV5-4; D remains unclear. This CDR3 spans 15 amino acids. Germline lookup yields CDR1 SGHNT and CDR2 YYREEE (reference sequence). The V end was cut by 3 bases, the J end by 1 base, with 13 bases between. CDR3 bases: TGTGCCAGCAGCTCAATGGACGGAGGGAACACTGAAGCTTTCTTT. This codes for CASSSMDGGNTEAFF.

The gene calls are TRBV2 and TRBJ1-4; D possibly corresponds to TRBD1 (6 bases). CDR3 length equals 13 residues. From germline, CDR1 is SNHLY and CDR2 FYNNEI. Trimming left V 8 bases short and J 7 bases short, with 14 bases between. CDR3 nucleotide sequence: TGTGCCAGCGGAACAGGGATGAGTGAAAAACTGTTTTTT. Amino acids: CASGTGMSEKLFF.

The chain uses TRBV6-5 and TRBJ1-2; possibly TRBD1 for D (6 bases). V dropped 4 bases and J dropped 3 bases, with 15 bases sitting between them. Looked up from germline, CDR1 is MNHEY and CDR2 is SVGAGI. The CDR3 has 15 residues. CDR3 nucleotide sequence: TGTGCCAGCAGTTCCATCGCCGGACAGTACTATGGCTACACCTTC. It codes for CASSSIAGQYYGYTF.

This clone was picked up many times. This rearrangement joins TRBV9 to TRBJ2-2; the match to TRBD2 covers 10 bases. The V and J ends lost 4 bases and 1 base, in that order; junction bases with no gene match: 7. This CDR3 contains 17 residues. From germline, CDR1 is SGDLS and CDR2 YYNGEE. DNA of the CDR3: TGTGCCAGCAGCCCTACGCTAGCGGGGGAGAACACCGGGGAGCTGTTTTTT. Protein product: CASSPTLAGENTGELFF.

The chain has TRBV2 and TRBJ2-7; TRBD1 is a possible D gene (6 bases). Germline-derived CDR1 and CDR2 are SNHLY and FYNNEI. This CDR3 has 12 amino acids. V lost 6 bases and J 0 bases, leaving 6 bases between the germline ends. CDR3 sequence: CASRDSSYEQYF. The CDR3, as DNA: TGTGCCAGCAGGGACAGCTCCTACGAGCAGTACTTC.

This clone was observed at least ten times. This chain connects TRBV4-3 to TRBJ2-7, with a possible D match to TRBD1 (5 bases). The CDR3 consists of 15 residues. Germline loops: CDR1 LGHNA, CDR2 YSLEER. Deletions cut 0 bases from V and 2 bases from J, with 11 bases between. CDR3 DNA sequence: TGCGCCAGCAGCCAAGATCGCGTGGGGCCCTACGAGCAGTACTTC. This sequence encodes CASSQDRVGPYEQYF.

The CDR3 DNA reads as TGTGCCAGCAGCCACAGGACAGGGCATGCTTTCTTT. It yields the protein CASSHRTGHAFF. The chain is built from TRBV3-1 (or the pseudogene TRBV3-2) and TRBJ1-1; 8 bases align to TRBD1. The trim removed 3 bases at V and 11 bases at J, leaving 5 bases unmatched. The germline gives CDR1 LGHDT, CDR2 YNNKEL (reference sequence). This CDR3 comprises 12 residues.

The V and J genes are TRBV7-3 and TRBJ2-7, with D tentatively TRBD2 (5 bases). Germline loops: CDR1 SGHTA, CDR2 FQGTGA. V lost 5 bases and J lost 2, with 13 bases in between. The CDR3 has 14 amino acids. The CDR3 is CASSPTGSPYEQYF. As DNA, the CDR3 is TGTGCCAGCAGCCCGACGGGGTCCCCCTACGAGCAGTACTTC.

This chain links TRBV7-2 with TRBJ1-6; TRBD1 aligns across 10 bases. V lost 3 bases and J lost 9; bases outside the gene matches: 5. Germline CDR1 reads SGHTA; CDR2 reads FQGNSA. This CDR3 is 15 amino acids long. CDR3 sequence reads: CASSLGGQGGSPLHF. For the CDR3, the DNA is TGTGCCAGCAGCTTGGGAGGACAGGGGGGTTCACCCCTCCACTTT. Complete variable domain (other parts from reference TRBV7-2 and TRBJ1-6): GAGVSQSPSNKVTEKGKDVELRCDPISGHTALYWYRQSLGQGLEFLIYFQGNSAPDKSGLPSDRFSAERTGGSVSTLTIQRTQQEDSAVYLCASSLGGQGGSPLHFGNGTRLTVT.

The CDR3 bases are TGCAGCGTGGAGGGTGGGTGGACTAGCGGGGGCTACTACAATGAGCAGTTCTTC. The encoded protein is CSVEGGWTSGGYYNEQFF. V usage is TRBV29-1 and J usage is TRBJ2-1; the match to TRBD2 covers 13 bases. From germline, CDR1 is SQVTM and CDR2 ANQGSEA. This CDR3 spans 18 amino acids. Trimming at V came to 6 bases and at J to 3 bases, leaving 14 bases not matched to a gene.

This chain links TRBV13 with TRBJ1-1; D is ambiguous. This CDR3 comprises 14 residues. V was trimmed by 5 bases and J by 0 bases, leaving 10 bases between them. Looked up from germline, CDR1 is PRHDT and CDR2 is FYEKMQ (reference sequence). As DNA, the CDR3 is TGTGCCAGCAGCGGGAGGACGGTGAACACTGAAGCTTTCTTT. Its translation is CASSGRTVNTEAFF.

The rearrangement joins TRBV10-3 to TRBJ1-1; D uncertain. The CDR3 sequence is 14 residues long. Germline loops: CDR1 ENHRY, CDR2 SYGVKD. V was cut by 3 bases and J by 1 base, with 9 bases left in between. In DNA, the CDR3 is TGTGCCATCAGTGAAGCGGGCCGGAACACTGAAGCTTTCTTT. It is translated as CAISEAGRNTEAFF.

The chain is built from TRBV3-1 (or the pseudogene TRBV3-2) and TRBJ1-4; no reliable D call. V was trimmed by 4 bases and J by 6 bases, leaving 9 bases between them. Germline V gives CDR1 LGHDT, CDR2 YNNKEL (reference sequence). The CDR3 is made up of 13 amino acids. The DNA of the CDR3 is TGTGCCAGCAGCCGAGGGAGGGATGAAAAACTGTTTTTT. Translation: CASSRGRDEKLFF.

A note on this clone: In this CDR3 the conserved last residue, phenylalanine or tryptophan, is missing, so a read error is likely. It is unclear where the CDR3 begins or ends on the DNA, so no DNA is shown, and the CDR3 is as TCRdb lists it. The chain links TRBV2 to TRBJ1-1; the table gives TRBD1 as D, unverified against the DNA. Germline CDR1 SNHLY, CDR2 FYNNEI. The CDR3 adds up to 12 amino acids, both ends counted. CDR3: CASREQGGELSV.

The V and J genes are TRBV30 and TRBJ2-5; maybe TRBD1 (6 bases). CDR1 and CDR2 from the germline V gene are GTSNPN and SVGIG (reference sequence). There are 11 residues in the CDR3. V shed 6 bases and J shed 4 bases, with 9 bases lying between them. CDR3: CACSRGETQYF. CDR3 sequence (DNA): TGTGCCTGTAGCAGGGGAGAGACCCAGTACTTC.

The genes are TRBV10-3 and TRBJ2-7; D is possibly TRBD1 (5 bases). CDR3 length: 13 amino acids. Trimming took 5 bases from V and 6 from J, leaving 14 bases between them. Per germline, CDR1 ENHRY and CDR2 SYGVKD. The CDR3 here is CAISPKPQGEQYF. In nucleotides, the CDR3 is TGTGCCATCAGTCCTAAGCCCCAGGGCGAGCAGTACTTC.